This is a list of T cell receptor beta chains from one sample in a study of blood T cell repertoires in COVID-19. The repertoire was sequenced with immunoSEQ multiplex PCR; TCRdb's copy has only in-frame clones and lacks some. Of 71,000 or so clones in the sample, less than 95% were seen once. Sequencing input: peripheral blood. The source of these receptors is a woman between 18 and 29 years old with acute or convalescent COVID-19. CDR3s include the opening cysteine and the closing phenylalanine or tryptophan. A D gene is named only where the DNA matches it firmly. Expanded clones get a size class; other rows say once, few or many, or leave the size out.

clone_size	v_call	j_call	d_call	cdr3_aa	cdr3_nt
NA	TRBV10-2	TRBJ1-2	TRBD1	CASSERDRGKNGYTF	TGCGCCAGCAGTGAAAGGGACAGGGGGAAGAATGGCTACACCTTC
NA	TRBV11-2	TRBJ1-1	TRBD1	CASSPRDRPRVNTEAFF	TGTGCCAGCAGCCCCCGGGACAGGCCGCGGGTGAACACTGAAGCTTTCTTT
once	TRBV5-4	TRBJ2-5	NA	CASSLIGSTQQYF	TGTGCCAGCAGCTTAATCGGGTCGACGCAACAGTACTTC
once	TRBV2	TRBJ1-2	TRBD1	CASRGRDSQGAGYTF	TGTGCCAGCAGGGGTCGGGACAGCCAAGGGGCAGGCTACACCTTC
NA	TRBV30	TRBJ1-4	TRBD1	CAWSVGDSRNEKLFF	TGTGCCTGGAGTGTAGGGGACAGCCGCAATGAAAAACTGTTTTTT
NA	TRBV7-9	TRBJ1-1	TRBD1	CASSSQGNAEAFF	TGTGCCAGCAGCTCACAGGGGAACGCTGAAGCTTTCTTT
NA	TRBV4-2	TRBJ1-1	NA	CASSRYHRQRDTEAFF	TGTGCCAGCAGCCGATATCACCGCCAGCGAGACACTGAAGCTTTCTTT
NA	TRBV6-6	TRBJ2-7	NA	CASRSSSRSTGYEQYF	TGTGCCAGCAGATCTTCAAGTAGGTCGACAGGCTACGAGCAGTACTTC
NA	TRBV21-1	TRBJ1-2	NA	CASTNRPGTGPCYGYTF	TGTGCCAGCACCAATAGACCCGGGACAGGGCCTTGCTATGGCTACACCTTC
NA	TRBV7-9	TRBJ2-7	NA	CASSSSGVEQYF	TGTGCCAGCAGTTCCTCGGGGGTCGAGCAGTACTTC
NA	TRBV18	TRBJ1-1	NA	CASSRYQDSKNTEAFF	TGTGCCAGCTCACGCTACCAGGACAGTAAGAACACTGAAGCTTTCTTT
NA	TRBV7-6	TRBJ2-2	TRBD1	CASSLEFGDRVDTGELFF	TGTGCCAGCAGCTTAGAATTCGGGGACAGGGTGGACACCGGGGAGCTGTTTTTT
NA	TRBV6-2/TRBV6-3	TRBJ2-3	TRBD2	CASSYLAGATDTQYF	TGTGCCAGCAGTTATTTAGCGGGGGCCACAGATACGCAGTATTTT
NA	TRBV11-2	TRBJ2-1	TRBD1	CASSLWTGNNEQFF	TGTGCCAGCAGCTTATGGACAGGAAACAATGAGCAGTTCTTC
NA	TRBV3-1/TRBV3-2	TRBJ2-5	NA	CASSQAYEETQYF	TGTGCCAGCAGCCAAGCCTATGAAGAGACCCAGTACTTC
NA	TRBV2	TRBJ2-7	NA	CASSRGSVYEQYF	TGTGCCAGCAGCAGAGGTTCAGTCTACGAGCAGTACTTC
NA	TRBV5-1	TRBJ1-2	NA	CASSLEPRPRDYGYTF	TGCGCCAGCAGCTTGGAACCCAGGCCGCGGGACTATGGCTACACCTTC
once	TRBV6-5	TRBJ1-5	TRBD1	CASSPDRVNNQPQHF	TGTGCCAGCAGCCCGGACAGGGTGAACAATCAGCCCCAGCATTTT
NA	TRBV6-5	TRBJ1-2	TRBD1	CASSYTDREGYTF	TGTGCCAGCAGTTACACGGACAGGGAGGGCTACACCTTC
NA	TRBV19	TRBJ1-1	TRBD1	CASSISTGANTEAFF	TGTGCCAGTAGTATTTCAACAGGGGCGAACACTGAAGCTTTCTTT
NA	TRBV19	TRBJ1-4	TRBD1	CASSTGGRRRLFF	TGTGCCAGTAGTACAGGGGGCCGAAGGAGACTGTTTTTT
NA	TRBV19	TRBJ2-4	TRBD1	CASSRQGAGKNIQYF	TGTGCCAGTAGTCGACAGGGGGCGGGCAAAAACATTCAGTACTTC
once	TRBV14	TRBJ2-1	TRBD2	CASSPAGTSGIFEQFF	TGTGCCAGCAGCCCGGCCGGGACTAGCGGGATTTTTGAGCAGTTCTTC
NA	TRBV7-9	TRBJ2-3	TRBD2	CASSSRVGGGSTDTQYF	TGTGCCAGCAGCTCCCGAGTGGGTGGCGGGAGTACAGATACGCAGTATTTT
NA	TRBV15	TRBJ2-1	TRBD2	CATKKSGGIYNEQFF	TGTGCCACCAAAAAGAGCGGGGGCATATACAATGAGCAGTTCTTC
NA	TRBV5-1	TRBJ2-3	TRBD2	CASSLASRAGDSTDTQYF	TGCGCCAGCAGCTTGGCGTCAAGAGCGGGAGACAGCACAGATACGCAGTATTTT